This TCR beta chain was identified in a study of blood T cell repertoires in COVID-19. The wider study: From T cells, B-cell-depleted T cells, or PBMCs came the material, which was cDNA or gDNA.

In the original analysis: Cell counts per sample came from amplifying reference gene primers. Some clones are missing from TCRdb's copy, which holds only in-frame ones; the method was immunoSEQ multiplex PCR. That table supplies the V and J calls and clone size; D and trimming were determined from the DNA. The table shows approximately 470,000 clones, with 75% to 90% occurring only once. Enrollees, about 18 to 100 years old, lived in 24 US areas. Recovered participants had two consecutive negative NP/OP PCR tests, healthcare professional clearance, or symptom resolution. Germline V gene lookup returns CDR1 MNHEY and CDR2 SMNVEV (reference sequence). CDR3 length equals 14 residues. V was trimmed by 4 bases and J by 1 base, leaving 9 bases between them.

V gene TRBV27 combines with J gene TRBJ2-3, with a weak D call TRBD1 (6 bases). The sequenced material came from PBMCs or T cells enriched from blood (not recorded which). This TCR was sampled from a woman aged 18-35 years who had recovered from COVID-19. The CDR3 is CASSYRTGTDTQYF. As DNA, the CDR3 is TGTGCCAGCAGTTATCGGACAGGCACAGATACGCAGTATTTT.